This is a list of T cell receptor beta chains from one sample in a study of regulatory T cells in long-lasting Graves disease. One entry per CDR3 protein, called by TCRdb with MiXCR from the multiplex PCR reads. The profile shows 650,000 to 850,000 distinct CDR3 sequences, approximately 29% of them singletons. This material consisted of peripheral blood mononuclear cells (PBMCs), taken when the disease was refractory, from a patient treated with antithyroid drugs. The origin of the receptors is a female donor with Graves disease. Each CDR3 is given with its conserved first and last residue. A D gene is named only where the DNA matches it firmly. Size values are once, few and many counts, or a class for expanded clones, and some rows have none.

size: few
V: TRBV6-2/TRBV6-3
D: .
J: TRBJ1-1
DNA: TGTGCCAGCAAAAGATCGGGGATGGGCACTGAAGCTTTCTTT
CDR3: CASKRSGMGTEAFF

size: .
V: TRBV20-1
D: .
J: TRBJ1-3
DNA: TGCAGTGCGAAGGAATACGGAAACACCATATATTTT
CDR3: CSAKEYGNTIYF

size: many
V: TRBV28
D: .
J: TRBJ1-1
DNA: TGTGCCAGCAGTCCCCCGCGGGGCTCACTGAACACTGAAGCTTTCTTT
CDR3: CASSPPRGSLNTEAFF

size: many
V: TRBV7-2
D: .
J: TRBJ2-7
DNA: TGTGCCAGCAGCTTAGTTTGGGGTGGGGAATACGAGCAGTACTTC
CDR3: CASSLVWGGEYEQYF

size: many
V: TRBV28
D: TRBD1
J: TRBJ1-5
DNA: TGTGCCAGCAGATCGGACAGGGCAACTCAGCCCCAGCATTTT
CDR3: CASRSDRATQPQHF

size: .
V: TRBV5-1
D: .
J: TRBJ1-1
DNA: TGTGCCAGCAGCTTGGATAGTATAGCTGAAGCTTTCTTT
CDR3: CASSLDSIAEAFF

size: .
V: TRBV27
D: TRBD1
J: TRBJ2-2
DNA: TGTGCCAGCAGGCGATGGGGACAGGGGAACGGGGAGCTGTTTTTT
CDR3: CASRRWGQGNGELFF

size: .
V: TRBV10-3
D: TRBD1
J: TRBJ2-7
DNA: TGTGCCAACGGACAGGGGGCGCGGGAGCAGTACTTC
CDR3: CANGQGAREQYF

size: few
V: TRBV7-8
D: .
J: TRBJ1-6
DNA: TGTGCCAGCACCCTCCAGAGGGGGGATAATTCACCCCTCCACTTT
CDR3: CASTLQRGDNSPLHF

size: .
V: TRBV19
D: .
J: TRBJ1-5
DNA: TGTGCCAGCGGTCAGTACGGCAGGGCGGGCAATCAGCCCCAGCATTTT
CDR3: CASGQYGRAGNQPQHF

size: few
V: TRBV29-1
D: .
J: TRBJ2-5
DNA: TGCAGCGTTGGCACGGGCAGGGAGACCCAGTACTTC
CDR3: CSVGTGRETQYF

size: few
V: TRBV28
D: TRBD1
J: TRBJ2-7
DNA: TGTGCCAGCATCCCCCCGGGACAGAGGTACGAGCAGTACTTC
CDR3: CASIPPGQRYEQYF

size: few
V: TRBV20-1
D: TRBD2
J: TRBJ2-7
DNA: TGCAGTGCTACCACTAGCGTTTATTACGAGCAGTACTTC
CDR3: CSATTSVYYEQYF

size: .
V: TRBV12-5
D: .
J: TRBJ2-7
DNA: TGTGCTAGTGGTTGGGCAGGGGAAGAGCAGTACTTC
CDR3: CASGWAGEEQYF

size: .
V: TRBV20-1
D: .
J: TRBJ1-6
DNA: TGCAGTGCTAGAGGGACGGTGAATTCACCCCTCCACTTT
CDR3: CSARGTVNSPLHF

size: few
V: TRBV14
D: TRBD1
J: TRBJ1-2
DNA: TGTGCCAGCCCAAGACCAACTCGACAGGGGAACTATGGCTACACCTTC
CDR3: CASPRPTRQGNYGYTF